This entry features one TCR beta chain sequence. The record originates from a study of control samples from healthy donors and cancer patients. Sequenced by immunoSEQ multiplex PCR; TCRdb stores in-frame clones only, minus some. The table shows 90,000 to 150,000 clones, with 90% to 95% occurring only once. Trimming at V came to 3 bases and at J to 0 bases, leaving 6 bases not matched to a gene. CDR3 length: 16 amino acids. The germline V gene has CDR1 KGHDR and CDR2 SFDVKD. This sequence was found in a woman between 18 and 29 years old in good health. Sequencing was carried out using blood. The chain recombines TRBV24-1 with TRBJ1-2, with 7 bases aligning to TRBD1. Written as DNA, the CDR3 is TGTGCCACCAGTGATGCCCGGGACAGTGCTAACTATGGCTACACCTTC. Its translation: CATSDARDSANYGYTF.